The clone carrying this T cell receptor (beta chain) has a single count. Antigen unknown. The data were taken from a study of Ad26.COV2.S vaccination and SARS-CoV-2 variants. Notes on the study in general: Substantial breadth was reportedly displayed by spike-specific CD8+ and CD4+ T cell responses after vaccination.

Clones were read by immunoSEQ multiplex PCR, and TCRdb kept only the in-frame ones, dropping some. The sample holds around 420,000 clones, over 75% seen once. The V gene's germline CDR1 is SNHLY and CDR2 FYNNEI. CDR3 size: 14 residues. Trimming cost V 7 bases and J 0 bases, with 9 bases left between them. Regarding treatment: 15 to 20 received Ad26.COV2.S at low or high dose, single or two shots; 5 received placebo; per-sample allocation not given. After the first vaccine or placebo injection, samples were drawn on day 63. An Ad26 vector that expressed Wuhan-strain SARS-CoV-2 spike constituted the vaccine.

The rearrangement uses TRBV2 and TRBJ1-4; D gene unclear. The TCR comes from a person aged 18 to 65 who received the Ad26.COV2.S COVID-19 vaccine or a placebo. The sample was peripheral blood, taken in a trial of Ad26.COV2.S vaccine versus placebo. CDR3 residues: CASIRTATNEKLFF. For the CDR3, the DNA is TGTGCCAGCATTAGAACAGCAACTAATGAAAAACTGTTTTTT.